The next 8 T cell receptor beta chains were all read from a single sample in a study of T cells after yellow fever vaccination. TCRdb called the 5' RACE reads again in MiXCR, with one record for every CDR3 protein. The table shows about 240,000 distinct CDR3 sequences, with 6.9% occurring only once. The sample here was CD4+ T cells sorted from PBMCs, taken 15 days after the yellow fever booster vaccination. Receptor source: a man aged 30 to 45 who received the YFV17D yellow fever vaccine.

In this sample, this clonotype turned up many times. This rearrangement joins TRBV7-3 to TRBJ2-3; D is unresolved. The CDR3 consists of 13 residues. Germline CDR1 reads SGHTA; CDR2 reads FQGTGA. The ends were cut back, 5 bases at V and 0 bases at J, with 6 bases in the middle. The CDR3 sequence: CASSPLSTDTQYF. CDR3 bases: TGTGCCAGCAGCCCTCTCAGCACAGATACGCAGTATTTT.

This clonotype has only a few counts. The V call is TRBV6-1, the J call TRBJ2-5; D gene ambiguous. In germline, CDR1 is MNHNS, CDR2 SASEGT. The length of the CDR3 is 16 residues. The V gene lost 6 bases and the J gene lost 5 bases, with 22 bases spanning the gap. The CDR3 nucleotides read TGTGCCAGCAGCACCCGACTGGCAGGCGCCCTGGAGACCCAGTACTTC. Translated, it gives CASSTRLAGALETQYF.

This clonotype came up a few times. V gene TRBV4-2 combines with J gene TRBJ2-7; D is perhaps TRBD1 (6 bases). With 0 bases removed from V and 0 bases from J, the gap between germline ends came to 9 bases. Germline CDR1 and CDR2: LGHNA and YNFKEQ. This CDR3 has 15 residues. The DNA of the CDR3 is TGTGCCAGCAGCCAAGAAGGGACATACTCCTACGAGCAGTACTTC. The encoded protein is CASSQEGTYSYEQYF.

This clonotype has more than one count but fewer than ten. The rearrangement links TRBV30 to TRBJ1-2; 11 bases align to TRBD1. V dropped 3 bases and J dropped 4; count of bases not matched to a gene: 19. The CDR3 length is 19 residues. CDR1 and CDR2 (germline): GTSNPN, SVGIG (reference sequence). The CDR3 here is CAWSPTRRRDRGVPYGYTF. CDR3 bases: TGTGCCTGGAGCCCCACTCGACGCCGGGACAGGGGGGTACCCTATGGCTACACCTTC.

Only a few counts were recorded for this clonotype. One end of the junction fails to match germline, which may point to a read error. The rearrangement joins TRBV20-1 to TRBJ2-2; the match to TRBD1 covers 7 bases. CDR3 length: 15 residues. Per the germline V gene, CDR1 is DFQATT and CDR2 is SNEGSKA (reference sequence). The CDR3 coding sequence is TGCAGCGCTATATCAGGGACAGCGAACACCGGGGAGCTGTTTTTT. Its protein product is CSAISGTANTGELFF.

CDR3 region: CASSPPGGSPPRQQYF. CDR3 bases: TGTGCCAGCTCACCACCGGGCGGGAGCCCCCCCAGGCAGCAGTACTTC. This chain joins TRBV18 and TRBJ2-7; 7 nucleotides agree with TRBD2. The J segment lost 8 bases and the V segment lost 0 bases, leaving 13 bases of the junction unmatched. Germline V gene lookup returns CDR1 KGHSH and CDR2 LQKENI. This CDR3 is 16 amino acids long.

This clonotype was seen a few times. The CDR3 protein is CSARTGLQPQHF. CDR3 nucleotides: TGCAGTGCTCGTACAGGGTTACAGCCCCAGCATTTT. The gene calls are TRBV20-1 and TRBJ1-5; weak D call: TRBD1 (6 bases). Germline V gene sequence: CDR1 DFQATT, CDR2 SNEGSKA (reference sequence). V was clipped by 5 bases and J by 7 bases, with 12 bases between them. The CDR3 runs 12 residues.

This clonotype occurred a few times. The rearrangement joins TRBV19 to TRBJ2-3, with no clear D. Germline CDR1 is LNHDA and CDR2 is SQIVND (reference sequence). This CDR3 is built from 15 residues. V was clipped by 5 bases and J by 0 bases, with 12 bases between them. This CDR3 reads CASSPRMSSTDTQYF. CDR3 in DNA: TGTGCCAGTAGTCCGAGGATGTCTAGCACAGATACGCAGTATTTT.